The entry below describes one T cell receptor (beta chain). What it binds is unknown. The record originates from a study of T cell responses to AZD1222 COVID-19 vaccine. Germline V gene lookup returns CDR1 SGHRS and CDR2 YFSETQ. The CDR3 extends over 15 amino acids. The V end was cut by 0 bases, the J end by 5 bases, with 11 bases between. Produced via immunoSEQ multiplex PCR; TCRdb's table is partial and in-frame only. Of around 150,000 clones in the sample, approximately 85% are singletons; the top ten hold around 8.3%. Study observations and caveats: The donor group comprised mostly white British people and more females; the analysis possibly underestimated clonal diversity. Of spike-specific TCRs, nearly half reportedly target regions left unmutated in variants.

The sample here was peripheral blood, taken 28 days after the second dose of the MenACWY control vaccine. The V call is TRBV5-1, the J call TRBJ1-4; D not certain. The source of this sequence is an adult who received the MenACWY meningococcal vaccine as a control. The CDR3 DNA reads TGCGCCAGCAGCTTGGGGGGTTTGGGGAATGAAAAACTGTTTTTT. Residues: CASSLGGLGNEKLFF.